This T cell receptor (beta chain) was captured in a study of cytomegalovirus exposure and HLA in healthy donors (dated by TCRdb to the late 2010s). As for the study more broadly: According to an earlier analysis of a few hundred of the donors, about 170 million T cells yielded 95 million to 140 million unique TCR beta sequences and less than 300 Gb of sequence data. An early release covering over 500 HLA-typed donors comprised about 300 gigabases of sequencing data and tens of millions of unique TCR sequences. Of the roughly 400 genotyped donors, 81% fell in the genetic ancestry cluster associated with self-reported Caucasian donors. The aim of the study was to test whether cataloging public T cell receptors could identify signatures of past pathogen exposure. The study used immunosequencing to profile the T cell repertoires of several hundred subjects and linked those repertoires to cytomegalovirus serostatus. Along with the approximately 650-subject first cohort, a separate validation cohort of over 90 different subjects was used. High-throughput TCR immunosequencing, statistical association of individual TCRs with disease status, and machine learning were combined to predict cytomegalovirus infection status. A later analysis re-examined previously published TCR beta repertoires from about 670 donors and added high-resolution HLA genotyping to investigate patterns of TCR occurrence. Rather than drawing on any new phenotypic data, the later analysis identified candidate immune exposures from TCR beta sequences and the way those sequences occurred across donors. An earlier analysis of around 580 of the donors used high-throughput TCR beta sequencing to judge whether each TCR beta V gene segment behaved as functional or pseudogenic. Donor age, sex, ethnicity and CMV serostatus were compiled together with the repertoire data. A later genetic analysis took genome-wide SNP genotypes for about three fifths of the 666 donors and used that subset as a discovery cohort. All discovery cohort repertoires had been generated using a single sequencing platform. HLA typing covered class I and class II loci at four-digit resolution. Typing coverage varied by locus: about 629-640 donors for A, B, C, DRB1 and DQB1; 522 for DQA1; approximately 610 for DPA1; fewer than 480 for DPB1. Because of strong linkage in the cohort, roughly five DR-DQ haplotypes were treated as single units for association and clustering. Among 398 genotyped donors of the cohort, an average of 235,054 unique TCR beta nucleotide sequences were sequenced per donor, around 18% of them non-productive.

The germline V and J ends show losses of 5 bases and 4 bases respectively, and no gene match explains 8 bases of the junction. Looking up the germline V gene yields CDR1 MDHEN and CDR2 SYDVKM. The CDR3 goes from the cysteine to the phenylalanine over 16 residues. Only the CDR3 portion is preserved as DNA: 48 bases, with reading frame beginning at the first base. About this clone itself: The antigen it recognizes is unknown. Per-nucleotide qualities are absent, and no much larger clonotype sits a single base away.

The cohort was made up of 666 healthy bone marrow donors. Cohort members were all nominally healthy when sampled, although unrecorded immune exposures were likely present. The donor was CMV seronegative and was included in the group of 352 seronegative cohort members. A peripheral blood sample was provided by each donor, and peripheral blood mononuclear cells were used for TCR beta sequencing. Genomic DNA was extracted from the blood cell samples with the Qiagen DNeasy Blood Extraction Kit. General conclusions and limits of the study: While some public TCRs were present in many individuals, most TCR sequences turned up only very rarely across donors. Because counts were too low, approximately 15 rarely observed V segments, including chromosome 9 orphons, were excluded from the earlier analysis of 587 of the donors. According to a later analysis, parvovirus B19, influenza, CMV and Epstein-Barr virus appeared linked to several top co-occurrence clusters. A later analysis found that TCR association rates varied across HLA loci, with DRB1 alleles showing the most associated TCRs and HLA-C alleles the fewest. Strong co-occurrence of HLA alleles, especially DR and DQ, made assigning TCR associations to individual alleles difficult. Immune exposure information for the cohort was limited to CMV serostatus. In a later genetic analysis, fewer N-insertions in productive TCRs were reported among donors in an Asian-associated ancestry cluster than the roughly 670-donor mean. A further reported finding was that TCR beta sequences accurately predicted the HLA-A and HLA-B alleles for most subjects in the first cohort. An earlier analysis of some 590 of the donors showed that most TCR beta V segments appeared in productive rearrangements either about 87% or about 30% of the time, which broadly matched IMGT annotations. In a later analysis, most CMV-associated TCR beta chains were found to appear HLA-restricted, with HLA associations seemingly driven largely by CMV exposure. Specific HLA alleles were associated with about 17,000 TCR beta sequences at a false discovery rate of 0.05 in a later analysis. Three of the identified cytomegalovirus-associated TCR beta chains were confirmed in vitro to be specific for cytomegalovirus antigens. Some IMGT-functional V segments, including TRBV6-2 and TRBV6-3, could not be told apart with the 87-base-pair reads, so those segments were excluded. Because HLA typing was missing for some donors at each locus, association tests included only the typed subset. In the study, about 150 TCR beta chains were listed as associated with cytomegalovirus. In a later analysis, HLA-associated TCR beta chains showed more clonal expansion and lower generation probabilities than non-associated chains that were equally common. A group of highly shared sequence variants was considered likely to be a technical artifact of the sequencing pipeline. Correlated functional status among segregating V segments might reflect linkage disequilibrium, but an unknown experimental factor could not be ruled out. Only TCR beta chains were sequenced in this cohort, and the absence of alpha or paired-chain data limited detectable features. The authors suggested that the approach could potentially be generalized to other disease states and immunological phenotypes. V-gene and J-gene trimming of TCR beta chains was associated with a missense DCLRE1C variant in a later genetic analysis, and the association was replicated in an independent cohort. The classifier was reported to diagnose cytomegalovirus status with high specificity and sensitivity in both the original cohort and the validation cohort. Sequencing depth was assumed to be roughly uniform across donors in the presence/absence analyses, though that assumption may not hold.

The library was obtained by the immunoSEQ multiplex PCR assay. For the multiplex PCR, a mixture combining 60 forward primers for TCR Vbeta segments and 13 reverse primers for TCR Jbeta segments was used. Amplification of the CDR3 region of rearranged TCR beta genes was performed with a multiplex PCR assay on genomic DNA. On the Illumina HiSeq System, the amplified TCR beta libraries were sequenced as 87-base-pair reads. In the original analysis: A later analysis tallied 75 million to 95 million unique TCR beta chains across the 700 or so repertoires, and about 12 million of those chains were shared by two or more donors. Raw reads were error-corrected and collapsed into unique sequences with a nearest-neighbor algorithm that merged closely related sequences to remove PCR and sequencing errors. V, D and J gene segments were assigned by aligning CDR3 sequences to IMGT reference sequences. For a sequence to be retained, a match of at least six nucleotides to both a V gene segment and a J gene segment was required. Rearrangements were classified as productive when the CDR3 lacked stop codons and remained in frame with V and J, and all other rearrangements were classified as non-productive. CDR3 was defined according to IMGT convention as the region running from the second conserved V-encoded cysteine to the conserved J-encoded phenylalanine. The earlier analysis of about 610 of the donors excluded any sequence lacking an unambiguous match to a single V gene segment. In an earlier analysis of 450 to 750 of the donors, a V segment was called functional when productive rearrangements were above 56.7%, and segregating when the standard deviation between donors exceeded 5%. A statistical classification framework was built to diagnose cytomegalovirus status from the catalog of TCR beta chain sequences. In a later analysis, V and J genes were assigned by comparing TCR nucleotide sequences against IMGT/GENE-DB human TR gene sequences. In a later analysis, CDR3 sequences and most-parsimonious VDJ recombination scenarios were assigned using the TCRdist pipeline. A later analysis defined each TCR beta chain by its CDR3 amino acid sequence plus V-gene family, and excluded reads lacking a unique V-gene family. To address suspected cross-contamination and a sequencing artifact, a later analysis removed 550 to 750 highly shared, low-generation-probability nucleotide sequences. A later analysis calculated a clonal expansion index for each public chain from normalized within-repertoire ranks of inferred template counts. A later analysis computed generation probabilities with a VDJ recombination model fitted to out-of-frame rearrangements, and checked the results against IGoR. In a later analysis, TCR-TCR, TCR-HLA and TCR-CMV co-occurrence was scored with hypergeometric tests, and a repertoire-size bias correction was applied to TCR pairs. False discovery rates were estimated in a later analysis by permuting HLA or CMV assignments 20 times. In a later analysis, co-occurring TCRs were grouped using DBSCAN, with TCRdist sequence similarity added in when clustering inside HLA-allele-positive subsets. Repertoires with fewer than 30,000 or more than 120,000 public chains, plus five repertoires with anomalous nucleotide sharing, were excluded from co-occurrence clustering. TCRdb re-hosts the immuneACCESS table, in-frame sequences only. Its copies lack some clones; in the studies checked, an unresolved V gene accounts for under half of them, and the cause for the rest is not known. That table furnishes V, J and clone size, whereas the DNA furnished D and trimming. The sample contains around 120,000 clones, around 70% of them found a single time. Jointly, the top ten make up about 1.6% of the sample.

Sequenced input: PBMCs. The origin of this receptor is a woman aged 18-29 years in good health and CMV-seronegative. This receptor chain uses TRBV28 and TRBJ2-1, with TRBD2 identical over 10 junction bases. The DNA reads as follows: TGTGCCAGCAGTGCCCTGGTAGCGGGGGGATACAATGAGCAGTTCTTC. Translated, this is CASSALVAGGYNEQFF.